The source of this TCR beta chain is a study of CD8 T cells in ankylosing spondylitis. Findings of the study overall: About 8 highly homologous variants made up a TCR beta motif, and this motif appeared characteristic of ankylosing spondylitis blood. Peripheral blood held disease-linked clones only at relatively low frequency, and these were CD8+. Reports say disease-linked clones showed up significantly more in matched ankylosing spondylitis synovial fluid.

As the method for making TCR beta libraries, quantitative 5'-RACE with molecular barcodes was used. One entry per CDR3 protein results from TCRdb running MiXCR on the 5' RACE reads. The sample lists under 450,000 distinct CDR3 sequences, roughly 15% occurring once. The CDR3 has 14 amino acids. Germline lookup yields CDR1 DFQATT and CDR2 SNEGSKA (reference sequence). Trimming took 7 bases from V and 2 from J; bases not matched to a gene: 5. Remarks on this clonotype: The antigen remains undetermined.

The V call is TRBV20-1, the J call TRBJ2-2; 9 bases line up with TRBD1. Material: blood, either unsorted or a sorted T cell fraction (not recorded which). This sequence originates from a male donor with ankylosing spondylitis. The DNA for the CDR3 is TGCAGTGTTCCGGGACAGGGTAACACCGGGGAGCTGTTTTTT. This encodes CSVPGQGNTGELFF.